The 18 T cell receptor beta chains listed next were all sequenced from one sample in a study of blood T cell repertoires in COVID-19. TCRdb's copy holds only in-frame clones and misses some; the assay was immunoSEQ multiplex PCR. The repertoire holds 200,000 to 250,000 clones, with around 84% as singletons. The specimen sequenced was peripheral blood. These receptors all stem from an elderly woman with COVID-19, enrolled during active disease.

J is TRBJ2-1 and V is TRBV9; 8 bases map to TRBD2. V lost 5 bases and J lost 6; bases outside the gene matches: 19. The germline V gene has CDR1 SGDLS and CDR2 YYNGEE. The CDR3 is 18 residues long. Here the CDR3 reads CASSIQRGGPLTTNEQFF. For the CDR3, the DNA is TGTGCCAGCAGTATACAACGGGGGGGGCCCCTTACCACCAATGAGCAGTTCTTC. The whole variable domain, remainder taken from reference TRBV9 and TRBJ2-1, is DSGVTQTPKHLITATGQRVTLRCSPRSGDLSVYWYQQSLDQGLQFLIQYYNGEERAKGNILERFSAQQFPDLHSELNLSSLELGDSALYFCASSIQRGGPLTTNEQFFGPGTRLTVL.

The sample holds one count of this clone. The CDR3 bases are TGTGCCAGCAGCCCGGCCAGGAGGCAGCAGTTCTTC. This encodes CASSPARRQQFF. The chain carries TRBV7-2 and TRBJ2-1, with TRBD2 as a possible D gene (5 bases). This CDR3 contains 12 residues. V dropped 5 bases and J dropped 11 bases, with 13 bases sitting between them. The germline V gene encodes CDR1 SGHTA and CDR2 FQGNSA.

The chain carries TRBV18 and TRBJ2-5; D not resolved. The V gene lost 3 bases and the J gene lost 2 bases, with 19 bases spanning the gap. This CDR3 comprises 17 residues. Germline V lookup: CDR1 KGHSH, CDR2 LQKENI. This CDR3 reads CASSPRSPAKDQETQYF. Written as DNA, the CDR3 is TGTGCCAGCTCACCGCGGTCCCCGGCCAAAGATCAAGAGACCCAGTACTTC. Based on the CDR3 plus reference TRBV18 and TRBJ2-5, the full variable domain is NAGVMQNPRHLVRRRGQEARLRCSPMKGHSHVYWYRQLPEEGLKFMVYLQKENIIDESGMPKERFSAEFPKEGPSILRIQQVVRGDSAAYFCASSPRSPAKDQETQYFGPGTRLLVL.

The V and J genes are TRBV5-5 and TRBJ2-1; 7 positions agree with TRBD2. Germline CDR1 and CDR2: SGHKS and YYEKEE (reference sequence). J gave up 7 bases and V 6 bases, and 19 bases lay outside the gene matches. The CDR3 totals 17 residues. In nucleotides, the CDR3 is TGTGCCAGCATCAGGAGAATCTCCGGGGGGACGGTAAATGAGCAGTTCTTC. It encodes CASIRRISGGTVNEQFF. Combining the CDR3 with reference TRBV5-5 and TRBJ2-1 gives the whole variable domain DAGVTQSPTHLIKTRGQQVTLRCSPISGHKSVSWYQQVLGQGPQFIFQYYEKEERGRGNFPDRFSARQFPNYSSELNVNALLLGDSALYLCASIRRISGGTVNEQFFGPGTRLTVL.

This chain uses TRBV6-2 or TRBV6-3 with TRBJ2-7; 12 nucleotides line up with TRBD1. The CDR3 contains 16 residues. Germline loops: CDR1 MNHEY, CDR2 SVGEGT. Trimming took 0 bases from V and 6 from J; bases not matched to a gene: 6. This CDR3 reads CASSYSEGTGGFEQYF. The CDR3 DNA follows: TGTGCCAGCAGTTACTCCGAAGGGACAGGGGGCTTCGAGCAGTACTTC.

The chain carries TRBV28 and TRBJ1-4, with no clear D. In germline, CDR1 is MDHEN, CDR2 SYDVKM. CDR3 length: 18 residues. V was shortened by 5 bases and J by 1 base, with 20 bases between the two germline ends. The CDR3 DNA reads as TGTGCCAGCAGTCGAAGCGGCAGCCCCTCGGGAACTAATGAAAAACTGTTTTTT. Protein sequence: CASSRSGSPSGTNEKLFF.

The CDR3 protein is CSASTDTQYF. The DNA of the CDR3 is TGCAGTGCTTCTACAGATACGCAGTATTTT. V usage is TRBV20-1 and J usage is TRBJ2-3; no firm D call. The V gene's germline CDR1 is DFQATT and CDR2 SNEGSKA (reference sequence). The CDR3 loop spans 10 amino acids. Trimming cost V 5 bases and J 3 bases, with 3 bases left between them.

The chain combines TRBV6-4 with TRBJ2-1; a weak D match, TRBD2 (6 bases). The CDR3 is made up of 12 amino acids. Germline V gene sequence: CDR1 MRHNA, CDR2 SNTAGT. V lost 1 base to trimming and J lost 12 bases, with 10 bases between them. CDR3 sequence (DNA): TGTGCCAGCAGTGACTTGGGACTTCCGCAGTTCTTC. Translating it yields CASSDLGLPQFF.

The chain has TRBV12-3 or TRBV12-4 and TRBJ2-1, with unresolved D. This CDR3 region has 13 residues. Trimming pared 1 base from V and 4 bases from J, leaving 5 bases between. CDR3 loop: CASSLGHYNEQFF. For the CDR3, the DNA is TGTGCCAGCAGTTTAGGGCATTACAATGAGCAGTTCTTC.

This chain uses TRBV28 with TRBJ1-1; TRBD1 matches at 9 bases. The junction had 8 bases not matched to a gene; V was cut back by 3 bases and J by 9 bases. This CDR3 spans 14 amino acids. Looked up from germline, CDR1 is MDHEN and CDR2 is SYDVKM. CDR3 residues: CASSFPLGTGKAFF. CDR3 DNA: TGTGCCAGCAGTTTTCCCCTCGGGACAGGGAAAGCTTTCTTT.

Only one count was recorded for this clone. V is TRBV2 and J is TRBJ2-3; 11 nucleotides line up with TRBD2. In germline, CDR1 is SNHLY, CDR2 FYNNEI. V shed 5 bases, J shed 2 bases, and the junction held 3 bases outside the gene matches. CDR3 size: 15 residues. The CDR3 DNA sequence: TGTGCCAGCAGTAGACTAGCGGGGTTCACAGATACGCAGTATTTT. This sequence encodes CASSRLAGFTDTQYF.

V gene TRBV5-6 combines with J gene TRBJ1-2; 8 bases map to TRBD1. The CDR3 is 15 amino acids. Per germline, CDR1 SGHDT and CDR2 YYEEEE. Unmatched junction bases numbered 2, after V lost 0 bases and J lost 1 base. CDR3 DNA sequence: TGTGCCAGCAGCTTGGGGGACAGGCGTAACTATGGCTACACCTTC. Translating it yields CASSLGDRRNYGYTF. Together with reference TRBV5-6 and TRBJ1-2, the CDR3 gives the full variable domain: DAGVTQSPTHLIKTRGQQVTLRCSPKSGHDTVSWYQQALGQGPQFIFQYYEEEERQRGNFPDRFSGHQFPNYSSELNVNALLLGDSALYLCASSLGDRRNYGYTFGSGTRLTVV.

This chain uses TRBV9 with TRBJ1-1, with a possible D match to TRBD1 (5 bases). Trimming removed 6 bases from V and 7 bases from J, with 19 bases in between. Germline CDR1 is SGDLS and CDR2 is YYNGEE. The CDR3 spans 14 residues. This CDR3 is CASKSLQGFGEAFF. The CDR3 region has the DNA TGTGCCAGCAAATCCCTCCAGGGTTTCGGTGAAGCTTTCTTT.

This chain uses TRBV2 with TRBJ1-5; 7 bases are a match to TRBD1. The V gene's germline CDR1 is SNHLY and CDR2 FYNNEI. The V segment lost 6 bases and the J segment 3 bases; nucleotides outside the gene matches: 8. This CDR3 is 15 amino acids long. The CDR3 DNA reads TGTGCCAGCAGGAGGGCAGGGGGAGACAATCAGCCCCAGCATTTT. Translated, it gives CASRRAGGDNQPQHF.

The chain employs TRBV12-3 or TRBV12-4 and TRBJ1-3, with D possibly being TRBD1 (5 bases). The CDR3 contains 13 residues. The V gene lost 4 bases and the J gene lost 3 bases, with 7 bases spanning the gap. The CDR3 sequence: CASSWRGGNTIYF. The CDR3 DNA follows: TGTGCCAGCAGTTGGAGGGGTGGAAACACCATATATTTT.

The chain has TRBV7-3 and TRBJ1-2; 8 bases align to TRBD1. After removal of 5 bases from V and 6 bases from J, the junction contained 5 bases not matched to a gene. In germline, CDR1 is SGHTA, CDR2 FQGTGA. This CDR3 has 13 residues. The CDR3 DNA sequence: TGTGCCAGCAGCGCCCAGGGGGCGCATGGCTACACCTTC. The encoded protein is CASSAQGAHGYTF.

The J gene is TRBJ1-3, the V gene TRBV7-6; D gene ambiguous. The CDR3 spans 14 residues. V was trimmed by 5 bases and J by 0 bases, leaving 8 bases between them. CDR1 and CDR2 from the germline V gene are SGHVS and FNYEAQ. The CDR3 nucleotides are TGTGCCAGCAGCGCCACAATCTCTGGAAACACCATATATTTT. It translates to CASSATISGNTIYF.

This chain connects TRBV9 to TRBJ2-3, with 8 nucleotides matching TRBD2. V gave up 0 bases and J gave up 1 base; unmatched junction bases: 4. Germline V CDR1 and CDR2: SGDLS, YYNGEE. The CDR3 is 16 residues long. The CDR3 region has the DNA TGTGCCAGCAGCGTAGGATGGCGGGGGGGCACAGATACGCAGTATTTT. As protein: CASSVGWRGGTDTQYF.